What follows are 16 T cell receptor beta chains derived from one specimen sequenced in a study of CD8 T cells in ankylosing spondylitis. A single record per CDR3 protein comes from TCRdb applying MiXCR to the 5' RACE reads. The sample lists approximately 150,000 distinct CDR3 sequences; 25% to 35% were seen once. Sample: synovial fluid, either unsorted or a sorted T cell fraction (not recorded which). These receptors were collected from a male donor with ankylosing spondylitis.

The rearrangement joins TRBV28 to TRBJ2-1, with 13 bases fitting TRBD2. Germline V CDR1 and CDR2: MDHEN, SYDVKM. This CDR3 has 17 amino acids. Unmatched junction bases numbered 12, after V lost 5 bases and J lost 8 bases. Here the CDR3 reads CASSPTSGRARFDEQFF. CDR3 nucleotides: TGTGCCAGCAGTCCTACTAGCGGGAGGGCCAGGTTCGATGAGCAGTTCTTC.

The chain employs TRBV7-3 and TRBJ1-1, with 8 bases fitting TRBD1. The CDR3 has 15 residues. Per germline, CDR1 SGHTA and CDR2 FQGTGA. J was trimmed by 5 bases and V by 2 bases; bases with no gene match: 7. The CDR3 loop is CASSLQGASLTEAFF. The CDR3 DNA is TGTGCCAGCAGCTTACAGGGGGCAAGTTTGACTGAAGCTTTCTTT.

Written as DNA, the CDR3 is TGCAGTGCTAGAGGAACAGGGAGTGGGGAGACCCAGTACTTC. Protein sequence: CSARGTGSGETQYF. This chain links TRBV20-1 with TRBJ2-5; TRBD1 is a possible D gene (6 bases). CDR3 length: 14 amino acids. Germline lookup yields CDR1 DFQATT and CDR2 SNEGSKA (reference sequence). Trimming took 1 base from V and 5 from J, leaving 14 bases between them.

The V gene is TRBV18, the J gene TRBJ2-6, with unresolved D. The CDR3 is 14 amino acids. Trimming took off 6 bases at V and 0 bases at J, with 6 bases between the two ends. Per the germline V gene, CDR1 is KGHSH and CDR2 is LQKENI. CDR3 sequence reads: CASSPDSGANVLTF. CDR3 bases: TGTGCCAGCTCGCCGGACTCTGGGGCCAACGTCCTGACTTTC.

The rearrangement links TRBV11-2 to TRBJ2-1, with 12 bases aligning to TRBD2. CDR3 length: 16 residues. The germline CDR1 and CDR2 sequences are SGHAT and FQNNGV. V trimming: 4 bases; J trimming: 4 bases; junction bases outside the gene matches: 5. The CDR3 DNA is TGTGCCAGCAGCTCCCGGCTAGCGGGAGGGTACAATGAGCAGTTCTTC. Its translation is CASSSRLAGGYNEQFF.

This clonotype was seen just once. The J gene is TRBJ2-7, the V gene TRBV11-2; D is perhaps TRBD1 or TRBD2 (6 bases each). The germline V and J ends were trimmed by 1 base and 1 base, with 11 bases remaining between them. This CDR3 spans 15 amino acids. Germline CDR1 and CDR2: SGHAT and FQNNGV. CDR3 bases: TGTGCCAGCAGCTTAGGTACAGGGAGGTCCTACGAGCAGTACTTC. Translating gives CASSLGTGRSYEQYF.

The chain joins TRBV11-2 to TRBJ2-3; 11 nucleotides match TRBD1. The CDR3 is made up of 15 amino acids. Germline V gives CDR1 SGHAT, CDR2 FQNNGV. V shed 4 bases, J shed 4 bases, and the junction held 4 bases outside the gene matches. CDR3 loop: CASSSGQGGPDTQYF. CDR3 coding DNA: TGTGCCAGCAGCTCGGGACAGGGGGGCCCAGATACGCAGTATTTT.

This sequence joins TRBV20-1 and TRBJ2-5; D possibly matches TRBD1 or TRBD2 (5 bases each). Trimming removed 0 bases at V and 7 bases at J, with 18 bases between. The CDR3 runs to 15 residues. From germline, CDR1 is DFQATT and CDR2 SNEGSKA (reference sequence). As DNA, the CDR3 is TGCAGTGCTAGAGATCTCGAGAGGGGCGAGGGGACCCAGTACTTC. Translation gives CSARDLERGEGTQYF.

This clonotype has a handful of counts. The V call is TRBV11-2, the J call TRBJ1-5, with D unresolved. The CDR3 runs 15 residues. CDR1 is SGHAT, CDR2 FQNNGV, per germline. Trimming shortened V by 0 bases and J by 0 bases, and 6 bases separated the two germline ends. The CDR3 sequence is CASSLDALSNQPQHF. CDR3 nucleotide sequence: TGTGCCAGCAGCTTAGATGCCCTTAGCAATCAGCCCCAGCATTTT.

The chain uses TRBV4-2 and TRBJ2-2; D is ambiguous. Trimming took off 0 bases at V and 7 bases at J, with 9 bases between the two ends. CDR1 and CDR2 (germline): LGHNA, YNFKEQ. There are 14 residues in the CDR3. CDR3 sequence reads: CASSQEYGFGELFF. CDR3 DNA sequence: TGTGCCAGCAGCCAAGAGTACGGGTTCGGGGAGCTGTTTTTT.

This sequence joins TRBV2 and TRBJ2-5, with D possibly being TRBD2 (5 bases). CDR1 and CDR2 from the germline V gene are SNHLY and FYNNEI. The CDR3 covers 15 residues. Trimming shortened V by 3 bases and J by 1 base, and 12 bases separated the two germline ends. In nucleotides, the CDR3 is TGTGCCAGCAGTGAGCGGCGGAGGAGCCAAGAGACCCAGTACTTC. It is translated as CASSERRRSQETQYF.

The gene calls are TRBV12-3 or TRBV12-4 and TRBJ1-1; 11 nucleotides match TRBD1. The J segment lost 7 bases and the V segment lost 2 bases, leaving 3 bases of the junction unmatched. CDR3 length: 14 amino acids. The CDR3 is CASSLLGTGGEAFF. The CDR3 nucleotides are TGTGCCAGCAGTTTACTGGGGACAGGGGGTGAAGCTTTCTTT.

The chain employs TRBV12-5 and TRBJ2-5; unclear D gene. V shed 0 bases and J shed 6 bases, with 5 bases lying between them. Germline values: CDR1 LGHNT, CDR2 FRNRAP. The CDR3 spans 12 residues. The CDR3 DNA reads TGTGCTAGTGGTTTGGTAGGGCAGACCCAGTACTTC. The encoded protein is CASGLVGQTQYF.

This clonotype has only a few counts. Here the CDR3 DNA reads TGCGCCAGCAGCCGCACGCCAGGGACAGATAATGAAAAACTGTTTTTT. It yields the protein CASSRTPGTDNEKLFF. The V and J genes are TRBV4-1 and TRBJ1-4; 7 positions match TRBD1. Germline lookup yields CDR1 MGHRA and CDR2 YSYEKL. There are 16 residues in the CDR3. Unmatched junction bases numbered 9, after V lost 4 bases and J lost 4 bases.

This clonotype has just a few counts. V is TRBV7-7 and J is TRBJ1-1; D is unclear. Per germline, CDR1 SSHAT and CDR2 FNYEAQ (reference sequence). The CDR3 has 10 amino acids. The V end was cut by 5 bases, the J end by 6 bases, with 4 bases between. The CDR3 protein is CASSPSEAFF. For the CDR3, the DNA is TGTGCCAGCAGCCCCTCTGAAGCTTTCTTT.

The table lists this clonotype with a few counts. The genes are TRBV28 and TRBJ2-2; 8 nucleotides agree with TRBD2. The CDR3 spans 17 residues. Per germline, CDR1 MDHEN and CDR2 SYDVKM. J gave up 6 bases and V 6 bases, and 15 bases lay outside the gene matches. The CDR3 protein is CASSWHGGGRRAGELFF. The CDR3 bases are TGTGCCAGCAGCTGGCACGGAGGCGGGAGGAGGGCCGGGGAGCTGTTTTTT.